This is a list of T cell receptor beta chains from one sample in a study of shared T cell receptors in the human thymus. Sequenced by immunoSEQ multiplex PCR; TCRdb stores in-frame clones only, minus some. The profile shows 650,000 to 950,000 clones, approximately 85% of them singletons. The data also belong to a second study, concerning human thymus T cells.

Sequencing was performed on thymocytes. All receptors derive from a girl in the first two years of life with a congenital heart defect. CDR3s include the opening cysteine and the closing phenylalanine or tryptophan. D genes are given only for firm matches. For some rows the clone size is stated as once, few or many, or as a class when expanded; others skip it.

v_call	d_call	clone_size	j_call	cdr3_aa	cdr3_nt
TRBV15	-	-	TRBJ1-3	CATSRAGGAAGNTIYF	TGTGCCACCAGCAGAGCCGGGGGGGCAGCAGGAAACACCATATATTTT
TRBV27	-	-	TRBJ1-2	CASSLFPRSSGGGYTF	TGTGCCAGCAGTTTGTTCCCTCGCAGCTCGGGAGGTGGCTACACCTTC
TRBV7-2	-	-	TRBJ1-2	CASSPGGHPNYGYTF	TGTGCCAGCAGCCCGGGGGGACACCCTAACTATGGCTACACCTTC
TRBV18	-	-	TRBJ1-1	CASSLLRGLAEAFF	TGTGCCAGCTCACTTTTACGGGGGTTGGCTGAAGCTTTCTTT
TRBV28	-	-	TRBJ1-5	CASSGGNSNQPQHF	TGTGCCAGCAGTGGAGGGAATAGCAATCAGCCCCAGCATTTT
TRBV21-1	-	-	TRBJ1-1	CASSRPGGAEAFF	TGTGCCAGCAGCAGGCCTGGGGGCGCTGAAGCTTTCTTT
TRBV7-2	-	-	TRBJ2-7	CASSLGTTYEQYF	TGTGCCAGCAGCTTAGGGACAACGTACGAGCAGTACTTC
TRBV2	TRBD1	-	TRBJ1-2	CASSETGGAVDGYTF	TGTGCCAGCAGCGAAACAGGGGGCGCGGTCGATGGCTACACCTTC
TRBV9	-	once	TRBJ1-1	CASSVGGGEAFF	TGTGCCAGCAGCGTAGGAGGGGGTGAAGCTTTCTTT
TRBV4-1	TRBD1	-	TRBJ1-1	CASSQAKDRLDEAFF	TGCGCCAGCAGCCAGGCGAAGGACAGGTTGGATGAAGCTTTCTTT
TRBV4-1	-	once	TRBJ1-2	CASSQVYPGTF	TGCGCCAGCAGCCAAGTCTACCCGGGGACCTTC
TRBV7-2	TRBD2	-	TRBJ2-7	CASSISPAGGIEQYF	TGTGCCAGCAGCATTAGTCCAGCGGGGGGTATCGAGCAGTACTTC
TRBV19	TRBD1	-	TRBJ1-2	CASRRTGGGYGYTF	TGTGCCAGTAGGCGAACAGGGGGCGGCTATGGCTACACCTTC
TRBV7-9	TRBD2	-	TRBJ2-3	CASSLGPRGEVTDTQYF	TGTGCCAGCAGCTTAGGACCTCGGGGGGAAGTCACAGATACGCAGTATTTT
TRBV14	-	-	TRBJ2-7	CASSASREPQYSYEQYF	TGTGCCAGCAGCGCCTCCCGGGAACCCCAGTACTCCTACGAGCAGTACTTC
TRBV7-6	TRBD1	once	TRBJ2-2	CASSLDQGQPIYVMNTGELFF	TGTGCCAGCAGCTTAGATCAGGGACAGCCAATTTATGTCATGAACACCGGGGAGCTGTTTTTT